A single sample is the source of the 6 T cell receptor beta chains below, sequenced in a study of T cell clones after liver transplantation. Measured with immunoSEQ multiplex PCR; TCRdb has only the in-frame clones, and not every one. The sample has more than 95,000 clones, 75% to 85% seen once. The specimen was CD4+ T cells from blood, collected before liver transplant. The receptors derive from a human donor who received a liver transplant.

The rearrangement uses TRBV19 and TRBJ1-1; D might be TRBD1 (5 bases). The germline V gene has CDR1 LNHDA and CDR2 SQIVND (reference sequence). Deletions cut 1 base from V and 4 bases from J, with 10 bases between. CDR3 length equals 14 residues. The CDR3 here is CASSIGRVGTEAFF. CDR3 nucleotides: TGTGCCAGTAGTATAGGCAGGGTGGGCACTGAAGCTTTCTTT.

This chain uses TRBV7-2 with TRBJ1-5; D possibly corresponds to TRBD1 (6 bases). The germline gives CDR1 SGHTA, CDR2 FQGNSA. This CDR3 contains 13 residues. V shed 5 bases and J shed 6 bases, with 11 bases lying between them. The CDR3 sequence is CASSPWTAQPQHF. Here the CDR3 DNA reads TGTGCCAGCAGCCCATGGACAGCTCAGCCCCAGCATTTT.

There are a few counts of this clone. The V call is TRBV20-1, the J call TRBJ2-5, with a possible D match to TRBD2 (6 bases). The CDR3 extends over 11 amino acids. Per germline, CDR1 DFQATT and CDR2 SNEGSKA (reference sequence). Trimming shortened V by 6 bases and J by 4 bases, and 9 bases separated the two germline ends. The CDR3 sequence is CSARDGETQYF. CDR3 coding DNA: TGCAGTGCGCGGGATGGAGAGACCCAGTACTTC.

This rearrangement joins TRBV9 to TRBJ2-2; TRBD2 matches at 12 bases. Trimming at V came to 3 bases and at J to 2 bases, leaving 5 bases not matched to a gene. CDR1 is SGDLS and CDR2 is YYNGEE in the germline V gene. The length of the CDR3 is 17 residues. The DNA of the CDR3 is TGTGCCAGCAGCGAGGGACTAGCGGGTTATAACACCGGGGAGCTGTTTTTT. It encodes CASSEGLAGYNTGELFF.

This clone occurred a few times. This chain connects TRBV7-9 to TRBJ1-4, with TRBD1 identical over 7 bases. The CDR3 is 17 amino acids. The germline gives CDR1 SEHNR, CDR2 FQNEAQ (reference sequence). V trimming: 1 base; J trimming: 5 bases; junction bases outside the gene matches: 10. DNA of the CDR3: TGTGCCAGCAGCTTAGGGTCTACCGGGACAGAGAATGAAAAACTGTTTTTT. It translates to CASSLGSTGTENEKLFF.

This clone was counted ten times or more. The V and J genes are TRBV6-1 and TRBJ2-7; D unclear. This CDR3 region has 13 residues. The V end was cut by 5 bases, the J end by 4 bases, with 12 bases between. Per germline, CDR1 MNHNS and CDR2 SASEGT. The CDR3 loop reads CASSPERVYEQYF. The CDR3 DNA reads TGTGCCAGCAGTCCTGAAAGGGTATACGAGCAGTACTTC.